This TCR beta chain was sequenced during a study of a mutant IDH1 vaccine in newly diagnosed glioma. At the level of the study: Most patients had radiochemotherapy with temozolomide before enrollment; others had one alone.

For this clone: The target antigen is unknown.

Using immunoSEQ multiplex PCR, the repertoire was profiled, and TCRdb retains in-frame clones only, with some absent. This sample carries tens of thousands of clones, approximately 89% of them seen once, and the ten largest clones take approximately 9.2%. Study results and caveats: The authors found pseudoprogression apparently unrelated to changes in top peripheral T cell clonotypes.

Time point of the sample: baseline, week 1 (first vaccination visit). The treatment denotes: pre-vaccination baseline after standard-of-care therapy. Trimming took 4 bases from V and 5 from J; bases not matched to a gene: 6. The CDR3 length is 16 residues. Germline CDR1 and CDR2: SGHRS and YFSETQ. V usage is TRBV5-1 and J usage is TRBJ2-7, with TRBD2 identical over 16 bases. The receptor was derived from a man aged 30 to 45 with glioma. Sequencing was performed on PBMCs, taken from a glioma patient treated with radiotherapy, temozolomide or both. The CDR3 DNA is TGCGCCAGCAGCACCGGGACTAGCGGGAGGGTAGACGAGCAGTACTTC. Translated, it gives CASSTGTSGRVDEQYF.